This TCR beta chain was profiled in a study of T cells in Graves' hyperthyroidism and ophthalmopathy. It was RNA transcripts that yielded the amplified TCR beta CDR3 regions. Primed by the HTBI set, a first-round RT-PCR was run on the TCR CDR3. TCRdb reanalysed the multiplex PCR reads using MiXCR and keeps one entry per CDR3 protein. The table shows some 620,000 distinct CDR3 sequences, with around 15% occurring only once. Graves' hyperthyroidism was deemed stable given no ophthalmopathy progression within 18 months. The diagnoses drew upon clinical symptoms, serum thyroxine and TRAb, thyroid ultrasound and orbital computed tomography. In this sample, this clonotype turned up many times. J gave up 4 bases and V 6 bases, and 5 bases lay outside the gene matches. Germline V lookup: CDR1 MDHEN, CDR2 SYDVKM. CDR3 length equals 15 residues.

The sequencing input was blood. This receptor was taken from a woman younger than 45 with Graves' hyperthyroidism. The genes are TRBV28 and TRBJ2-3, with 12 bases fitting TRBD2. The chain's CDR3 is CASRSTSGSPDTQYF. The CDR3 DNA is TGTGCCAGCAGATCGACTAGCGGGAGTCCAGATACGCAGTATTTT.